The clone carrying this T cell receptor beta chain came up a few times. What it recognizes is unknown. Method: immunoSEQ multiplex PCR; TCRdb's copy keeps in-frame clones and lacks some. Of 75,000 to 100,000 clones listed, about nine tenths are singletons. CDR3 length: 16 residues. Germline values: CDR1 SGHRS, CDR2 YFSETQ. V shed 0 bases and J shed 2 bases, with 9 bases lying between them. The sample originates from a study of T cell responses to AZD1222 COVID-19 vaccine. Turning to the study itself: Researchers grouped second doses given at about 4 or about 12 weeks into one pool.

Study-wide findings and caveats: Repertoires were obtained only post-peak T cell response. Reports say nearly half of spike-specific TCRs go after unmutated variant regions. The donors showed a predominance of white British ancestry and of females, with possible underestimation of clonal diversity.

The TCR originated in an adult in good health. The sample was peripheral blood, taken on day 0 of AZD1222 vaccination. This chain connects TRBV5-1 to TRBJ1-6; D is possibly TRBD1 (5 bases). The CDR3 reads CASSLAGTAYNSPLHF. CDR3 DNA: TGCGCCAGCAGCTTGGCAGGGACGGCCTATAATTCACCCCTCCACTTT.